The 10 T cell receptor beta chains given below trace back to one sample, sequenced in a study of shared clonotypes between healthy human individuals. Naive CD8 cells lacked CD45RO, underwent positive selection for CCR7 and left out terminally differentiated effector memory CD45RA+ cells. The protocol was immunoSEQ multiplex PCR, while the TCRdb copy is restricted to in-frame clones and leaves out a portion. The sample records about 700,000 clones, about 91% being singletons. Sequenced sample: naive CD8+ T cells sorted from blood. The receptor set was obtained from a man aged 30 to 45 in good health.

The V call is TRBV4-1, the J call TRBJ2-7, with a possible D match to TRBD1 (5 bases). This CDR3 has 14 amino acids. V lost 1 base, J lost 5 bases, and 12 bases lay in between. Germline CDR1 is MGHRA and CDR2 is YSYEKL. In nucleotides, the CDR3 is TGCGCCAGCAGCCAAGTCCAGGGCTTCAACGAGCAGTACTTC. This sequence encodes CASSQVQGFNEQYF.

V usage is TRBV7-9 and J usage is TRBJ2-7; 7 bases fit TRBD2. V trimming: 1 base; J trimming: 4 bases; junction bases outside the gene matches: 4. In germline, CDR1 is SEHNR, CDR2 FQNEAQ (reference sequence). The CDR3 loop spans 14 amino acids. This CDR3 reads CASSLGERGYEQYF. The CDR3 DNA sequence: TGTGCCAGCAGCTTAGGAGAGCGGGGATACGAGCAGTACTTC.

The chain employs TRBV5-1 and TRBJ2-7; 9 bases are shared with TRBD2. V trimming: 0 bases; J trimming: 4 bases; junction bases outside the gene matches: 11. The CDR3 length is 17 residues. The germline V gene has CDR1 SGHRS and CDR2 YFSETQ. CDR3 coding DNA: TGCGCCAGCAGCTTGGTACCCAGCGGGAGGCTCTCTTACGAGCAGTACTTC. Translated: CASSLVPSGRLSYEQYF.

The CDR3 region is CASSRQSGNEKLFF. DNA of the CDR3: TGTGCCAGCAGCAGACAATCAGGGAATGAAAAACTGTTTTTT. The chain employs TRBV27 and TRBJ1-4; D may be TRBD1 (5 bases). Trimming stripped 6 bases from V and 5 bases from J, with 13 bases between. Germline V lookup: CDR1 MNHEY, CDR2 SMNVEV (reference sequence). This CDR3 region has 14 residues. Based on the CDR3 plus reference TRBV27 and TRBJ1-4, the full variable domain is EAQVTQNPRYLITVTGKKLTVTCSQNMNHEYMSWYRQDPGLGLRQIYYSMNVEVTDKGDVPEGYKVSRKEKRNFPLILESPSPNQTSLYFCASSRQSGNEKLFFGSGTQLSVL.

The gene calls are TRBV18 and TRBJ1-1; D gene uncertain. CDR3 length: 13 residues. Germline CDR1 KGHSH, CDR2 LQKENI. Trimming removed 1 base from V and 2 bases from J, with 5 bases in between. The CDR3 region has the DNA TGTGCCAGCTCACCACTGACCAACACTGAAGCTTTCTTT. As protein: CASSPLTNTEAFF.

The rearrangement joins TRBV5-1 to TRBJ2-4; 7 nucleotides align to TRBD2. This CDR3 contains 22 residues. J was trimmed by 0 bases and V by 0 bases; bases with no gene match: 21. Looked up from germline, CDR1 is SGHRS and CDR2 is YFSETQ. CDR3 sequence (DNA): TGCGCCAGCAGCTTGGCCAGGTCTGAGTTACTAGCGAGGGTAGAAGCCAAAAACATTCAGTACTTC. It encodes CASSLARSELLARVEAKNIQYF.

The CDR3 reads CASSLRAGTNTQYF. DNA of the CDR3: TGCGCCAGCAGCCTGAGGGCGGGGACGAATACGCAGTATTTT. The V call is TRBV4-1, the J call TRBJ2-3, with D possibly being TRBD2 (6 bases). The CDR3 is 14 residues long. Germline-derived CDR1 and CDR2 are MGHRA and YSYEKL. V lost 4 bases to trimming and J lost 7 bases, with 15 bases between them.

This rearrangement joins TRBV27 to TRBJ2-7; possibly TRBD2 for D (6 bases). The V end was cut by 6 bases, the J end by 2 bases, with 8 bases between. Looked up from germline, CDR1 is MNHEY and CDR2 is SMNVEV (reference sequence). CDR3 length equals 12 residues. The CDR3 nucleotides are TGTGCCAGCAGGGGGGGACCCTACGAGCAGTACTTC. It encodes CASRGGPYEQYF.

The CDR3 DNA is TGTGCCAGCAGTCCGCTCGGGGGCCGAAACGGCTACACCTTC. Translated: CASSPLGGRNGYTF. This chain connects TRBV28 to TRBJ1-2; tentatively, D is TRBD1 (6 bases). Per the germline V gene, CDR1 is MDHEN and CDR2 is SYDVKM. This CDR3 region has 14 residues. V was cut by 5 bases and J by 8 bases, with 18 bases left in between.

The CDR3 region has the DNA TGTGCCAGCAGCTTAGAAGGTTGGAATGCGGATACGCAGTATTTT. Its protein product is CASSLEGWNADTQYF. The rearrangement links TRBV7-9 to TRBJ2-3, with D unresolved. From germline, CDR1 is SEHNR and CDR2 FQNEAQ (reference sequence). CDR3 length equals 15 residues. With 1 base removed from V and 6 bases from J, the gap between germline ends came to 14 bases.